The 4 T cell receptor beta chains below come from one sample, sequenced in a study of T-cell reconstitution after alpha-beta-depleted transplantation in children. Preparation of the TCRbeta library was carried out with unique molecular identifiers. TCRdb re-called the PCR reads with MiXCR, one entry per CDR3 protein. The sample contains around 200,000 distinct CDR3 sequences, around 9.5% of which appear only once. This material consisted of PBMCs from the stem cell graft donor, taken from the stem cell graft. Every receptor here comes from a human donor who donated a stem cell graft to a child with acute lymphoblastic leukemia.

This clonotype was counted many times. The rearrangement links TRBV7-9 to TRBJ2-1, with D tentatively TRBD1 (6 bases). Looked up from germline, CDR1 is SEHNR and CDR2 is FQNEAQ (reference sequence). V was shortened by 3 bases and J by 1 base, with 10 bases between the two germline ends. This CDR3 spans 15 amino acids. The CDR3 DNA follows: TGTGCCAGCAGCTTTCAGGGGAAGTCCTACAATGAGCAGTTCTTC. Translation gives CASSFQGKSYNEQFF.

The chain carries TRBV4-1 and TRBJ2-2; either TRBD1 or TRBD2 may fit D (6 bases each). V lost 2 bases, J lost 5 bases, and 18 bases lay in between. The CDR3 totals 17 residues. Germline values: CDR1 MGHRA, CDR2 YSYEKL. CDR3 coding DNA: TGCGCCAGCAGCCAACATTCTAAGGGGGGACGGACCGGGGAGCTGTTTTTT. Its translation: CASSQHSKGGRTGELFF.

There are many counts of this clonotype. The chain links TRBV25-1 to TRBJ2-7, with 7 bases aligning to TRBD1. Germline V gene data show CDR1 as MGHDK and CDR2 as SYGVNS. This CDR3 contains 15 residues. Trimming cost V 1 base and J 5 bases; bases outside gene matches: 8. In DNA, the CDR3 is TGTGCCAGCAGTGAATCAACCCACAGGGGCCACGAGCAGTACTTC. It yields the protein CASSESTHRGHEQYF.

The chain couples TRBV4-3 to TRBJ2-7; tentatively, D is TRBD1 (5 bases). Germline assignment: CDR1 LGHNA and CDR2 YSLEER. The CDR3 has 13 residues. V lost 0 bases to trimming and J lost 7 bases, with 10 bases between them. The CDR3 region is CASSQDREEEQYF. Here the CDR3 DNA reads TGCGCCAGCAGCCAAGACAGGGAAGAAGAGCAGTACTTC.